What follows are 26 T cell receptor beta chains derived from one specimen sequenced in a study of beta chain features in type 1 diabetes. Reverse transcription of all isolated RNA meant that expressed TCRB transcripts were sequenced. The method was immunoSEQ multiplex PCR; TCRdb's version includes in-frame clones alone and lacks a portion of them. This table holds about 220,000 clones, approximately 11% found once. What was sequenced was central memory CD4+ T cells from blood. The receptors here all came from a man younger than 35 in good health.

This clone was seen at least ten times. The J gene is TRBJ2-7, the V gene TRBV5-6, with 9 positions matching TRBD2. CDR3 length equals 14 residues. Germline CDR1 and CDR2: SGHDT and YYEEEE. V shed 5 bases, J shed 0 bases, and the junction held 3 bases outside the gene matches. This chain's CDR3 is CASSFSGSSYEQYF. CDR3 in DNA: TGTGCCAGCAGTTTTAGCGGGAGCTCCTACGAGCAGTACTTC. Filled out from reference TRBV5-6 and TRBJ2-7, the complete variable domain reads DAGVTQSPTHLIKTRGQQVTLRCSPKSGHDTVSWYQQALGQGPQFIFQYYEEEERQRGNFPDRFSGHQFPNYSSELNVNALLLGDSALYLCASSFSGSSYEQYFGPGTRLTVT.

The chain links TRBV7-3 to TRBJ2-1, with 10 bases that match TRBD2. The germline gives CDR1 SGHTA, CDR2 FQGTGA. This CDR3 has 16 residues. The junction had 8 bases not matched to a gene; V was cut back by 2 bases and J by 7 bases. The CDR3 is CASSLDRASGSNEQFF. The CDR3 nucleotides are TGTGCCAGCAGCTTAGATAGGGCTAGCGGGAGTAATGAGCAGTTCTTC. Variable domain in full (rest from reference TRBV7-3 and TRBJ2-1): GAGVSQTPSNKVTEKGKYVELRCDPISGHTALYWYRQSLGQGPEFLIYFQGTGAADDSGLPNDRFFAVRPEGSVSTLKIQRTERGDSAVYLCASSLDRASGSNEQFFGPGTRLTVL.

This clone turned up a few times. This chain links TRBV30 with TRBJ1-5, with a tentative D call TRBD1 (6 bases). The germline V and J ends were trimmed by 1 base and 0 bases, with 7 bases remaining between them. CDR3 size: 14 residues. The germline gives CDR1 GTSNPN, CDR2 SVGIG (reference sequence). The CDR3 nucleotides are TGTGCCTGGAGTGGGACAGCTAGCAATCAGCCCCAGCATTTT. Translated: CAWSGTASNQPQHF.

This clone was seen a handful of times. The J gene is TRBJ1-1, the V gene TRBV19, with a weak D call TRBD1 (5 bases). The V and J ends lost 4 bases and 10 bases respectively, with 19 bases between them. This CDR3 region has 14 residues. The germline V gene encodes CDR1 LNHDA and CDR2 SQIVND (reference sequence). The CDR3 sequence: CASSTIQTASRAFF. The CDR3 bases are TGTGCCAGTAGTACCATACAGACAGCCAGTCGAGCTTTCTTT. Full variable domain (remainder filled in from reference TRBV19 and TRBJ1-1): DGGITQSPKYLFRKEGQNVTLSCEQNLNHDAMYWYRQDPGQGLRLIYYSQIVNDFQKGDIAEGYSVSREKKESFPLTVTSAQKNPTAFYLCASSTIQTASRAFFGQGTRLTVV.

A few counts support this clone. DNA for the CDR3: TGTGCCAGTAGCAATCGACAGGGGAGGCAAGAGACCCAGTACTTC. Translating gives CASSNRQGRQETQYF. The chain joins TRBV19 to TRBJ2-5; TRBD1 matches 8 bases. There are 15 residues in the CDR3. After removal of 6 bases from V and 2 bases from J, the junction contained 8 bases not matched to a gene. The germline V gene has CDR1 LNHDA and CDR2 SQIVND (reference sequence).

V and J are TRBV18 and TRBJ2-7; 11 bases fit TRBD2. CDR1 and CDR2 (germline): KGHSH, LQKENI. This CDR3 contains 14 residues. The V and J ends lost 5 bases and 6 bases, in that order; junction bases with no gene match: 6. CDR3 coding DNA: TGTGCCAGCTCAACCCCTAGCGGGAGGTTCGAGCAGTACTTC. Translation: CASSTPSGRFEQYF.

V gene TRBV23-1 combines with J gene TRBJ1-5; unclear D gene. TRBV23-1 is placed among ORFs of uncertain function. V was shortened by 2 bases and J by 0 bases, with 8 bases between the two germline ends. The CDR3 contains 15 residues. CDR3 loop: CASSQIPVSNQPQHF. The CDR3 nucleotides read TGCGCCAGCAGTCAAATCCCAGTTAGCAATCAGCCCCAGCATTTT.

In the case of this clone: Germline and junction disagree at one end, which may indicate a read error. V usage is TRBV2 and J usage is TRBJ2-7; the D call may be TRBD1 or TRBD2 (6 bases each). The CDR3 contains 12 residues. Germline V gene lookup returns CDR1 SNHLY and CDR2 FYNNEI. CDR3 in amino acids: CASCDRGHEQYF. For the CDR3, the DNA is TGTGCCAGCTGTGATCGGGGGCACGAGCAGTACTTC.

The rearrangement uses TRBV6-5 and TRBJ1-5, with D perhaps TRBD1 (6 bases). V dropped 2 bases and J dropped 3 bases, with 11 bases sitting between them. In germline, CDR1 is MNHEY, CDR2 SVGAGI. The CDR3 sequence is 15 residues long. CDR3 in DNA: TGTGCCAGCAGTTACGGGGGCAGCGACAATCAGCCCCAGCATTTT. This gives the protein CASSYGGSDNQPQHF.

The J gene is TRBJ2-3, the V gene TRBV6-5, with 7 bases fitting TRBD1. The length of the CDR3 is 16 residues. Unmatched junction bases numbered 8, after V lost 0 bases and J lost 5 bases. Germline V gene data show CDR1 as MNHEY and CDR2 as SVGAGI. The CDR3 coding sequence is TGTGCCAGCAGTTACTCTCCGACAGGGATCGGAGATACGCAGTATTTT. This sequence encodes CASSYSPTGIGDTQYF.

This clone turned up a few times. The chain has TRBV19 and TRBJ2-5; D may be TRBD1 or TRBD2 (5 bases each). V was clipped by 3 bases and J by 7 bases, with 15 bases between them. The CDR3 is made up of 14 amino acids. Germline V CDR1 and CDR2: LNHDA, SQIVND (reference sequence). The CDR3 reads CASSIGTPARTQYF. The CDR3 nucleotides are TGTGCCAGTAGTATCGGGACGCCGGCCAGGACCCAGTACTTC.

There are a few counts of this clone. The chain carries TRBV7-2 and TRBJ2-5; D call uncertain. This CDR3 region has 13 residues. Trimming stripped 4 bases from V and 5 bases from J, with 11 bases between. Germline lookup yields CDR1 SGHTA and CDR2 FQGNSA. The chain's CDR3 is CASSWLPDETQYF. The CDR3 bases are TGTGCCAGCAGCTGGCTCCCGGATGAGACCCAGTACTTC.

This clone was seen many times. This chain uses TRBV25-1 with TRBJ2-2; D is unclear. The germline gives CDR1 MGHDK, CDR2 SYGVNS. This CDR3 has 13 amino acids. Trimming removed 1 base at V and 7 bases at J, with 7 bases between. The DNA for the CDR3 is TGTGCCAGCAGTGAATCAAGGTTCGGGGAGCTGTTTTTT. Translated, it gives CASSESRFGELFF.

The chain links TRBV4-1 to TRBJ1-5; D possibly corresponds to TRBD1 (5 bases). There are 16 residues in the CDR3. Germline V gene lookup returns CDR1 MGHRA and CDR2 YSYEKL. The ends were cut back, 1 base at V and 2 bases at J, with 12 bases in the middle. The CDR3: CASSQVRERGNQPQHF. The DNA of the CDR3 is TGCGCCAGCAGCCAAGTCAGGGAACGTGGCAATCAGCCCCAGCATTTT.

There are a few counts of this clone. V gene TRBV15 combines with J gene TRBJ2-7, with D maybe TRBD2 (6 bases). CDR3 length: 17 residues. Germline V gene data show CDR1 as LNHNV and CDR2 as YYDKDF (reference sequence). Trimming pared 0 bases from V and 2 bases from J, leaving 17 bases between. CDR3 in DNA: TGTGCCACCAGCAGAGACCGTTACGGAGGGTTAACCTACGAGCAGTACTTC. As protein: CATSRDRYGGLTYEQYF.

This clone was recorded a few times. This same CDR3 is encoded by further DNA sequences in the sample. DNA of the CDR3: TGTGCCAGCAGCCGGGACAGGGGAAGAGAGACCCAGTACTTC. Its protein is CASSRDRGRETQYF. This chain connects TRBV2 to TRBJ2-5, with 10 bases aligning to TRBD1. The CDR3 consists of 14 residues. V lost 6 bases and J lost 4; bases outside the gene matches: 5. Germline V gene data show CDR1 as SNHLY and CDR2 as FYNNEI.

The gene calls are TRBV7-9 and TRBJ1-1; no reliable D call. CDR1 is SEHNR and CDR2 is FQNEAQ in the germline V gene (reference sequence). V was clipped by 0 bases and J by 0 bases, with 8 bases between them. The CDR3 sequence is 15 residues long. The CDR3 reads CASSLAGSMNTEAFF. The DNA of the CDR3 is TGTGCCAGCAGCTTAGCGGGGAGCATGAACACTGAAGCTTTCTTT. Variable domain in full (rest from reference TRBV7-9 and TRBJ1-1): DTGVSQNPRHKITKRGQNVTFRCDPISEHNRLYWYRQTLGQGPEFLTYFQNEAQLEKSRLLSDRFSAERPKGSFSTLEIQRTEQGDSAMYLCASSLAGSMNTEAFFGQGTRLTVV.

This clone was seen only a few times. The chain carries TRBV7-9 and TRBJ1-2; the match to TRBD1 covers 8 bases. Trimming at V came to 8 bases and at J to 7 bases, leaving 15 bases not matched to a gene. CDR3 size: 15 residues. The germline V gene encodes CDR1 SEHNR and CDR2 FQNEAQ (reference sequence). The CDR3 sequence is CASLPPGQGLRGYTF. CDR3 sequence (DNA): TGTGCCAGCCTTCCGCCAGGACAGGGTCTGCGTGGCTACACCTTC.

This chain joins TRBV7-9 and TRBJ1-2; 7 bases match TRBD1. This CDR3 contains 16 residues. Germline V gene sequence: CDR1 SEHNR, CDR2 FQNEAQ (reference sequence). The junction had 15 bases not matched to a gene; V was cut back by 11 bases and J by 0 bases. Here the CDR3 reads CAAREQGILANYGYTF. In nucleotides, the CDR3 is TGTGCCGCCAGGGAACAGGGGATTCTCGCTAACTATGGCTACACCTTC.

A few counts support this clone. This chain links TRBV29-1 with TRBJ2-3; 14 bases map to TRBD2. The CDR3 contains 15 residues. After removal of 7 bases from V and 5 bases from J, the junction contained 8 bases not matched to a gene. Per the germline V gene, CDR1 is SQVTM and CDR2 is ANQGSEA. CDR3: CSGGTSGSGGDTQYF. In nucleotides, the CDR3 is TGCAGCGGCGGGACTAGCGGGAGTGGGGGAGATACGCAGTATTTT.

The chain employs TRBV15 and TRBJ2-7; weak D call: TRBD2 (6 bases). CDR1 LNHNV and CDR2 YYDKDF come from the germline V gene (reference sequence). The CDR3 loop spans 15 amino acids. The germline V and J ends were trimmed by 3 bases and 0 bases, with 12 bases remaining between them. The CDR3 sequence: CATSRGLLSSYEQYF. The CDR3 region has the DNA TGTGCCACCAGCAGGGGACTGCTAAGCTCCTACGAGCAGTACTTC.

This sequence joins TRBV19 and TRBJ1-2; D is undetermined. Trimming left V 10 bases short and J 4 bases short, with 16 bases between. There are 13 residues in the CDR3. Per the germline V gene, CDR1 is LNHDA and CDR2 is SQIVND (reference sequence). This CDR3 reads CATTDFAPYGYTF. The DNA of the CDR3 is TGTGCCACCACCGATTTTGCCCCCTATGGCTACACCTTC.

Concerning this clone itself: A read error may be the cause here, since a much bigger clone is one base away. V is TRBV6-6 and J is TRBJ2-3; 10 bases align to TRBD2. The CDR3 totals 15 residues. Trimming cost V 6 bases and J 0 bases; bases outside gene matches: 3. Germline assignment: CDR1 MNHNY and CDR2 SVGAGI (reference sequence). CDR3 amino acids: CASSSLAGSTDTQYF. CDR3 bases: TGTGCCAGCAGCTCACTAGCGGGGAGCACAGATACGCAGTATTTT.

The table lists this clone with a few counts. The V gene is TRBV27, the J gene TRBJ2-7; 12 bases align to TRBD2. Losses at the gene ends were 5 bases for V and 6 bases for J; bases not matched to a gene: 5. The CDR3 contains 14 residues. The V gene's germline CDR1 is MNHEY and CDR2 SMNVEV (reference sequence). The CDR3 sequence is CASSGSSGRGEQYF. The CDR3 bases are TGTGCCAGCAGTGGTTCTAGCGGGAGGGGCGAGCAGTACTTC.

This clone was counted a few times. The CDR3 DNA is TGTGCCAGCAGCTTGGCCGGTGGCGAGCGAGAGACCCAGTACTTC. Translating it yields CASSLAGGERETQYF. This chain links TRBV5-6 with TRBJ2-5; D gene ambiguous. The CDR3 length is 15 residues. Germline V CDR1 and CDR2: SGHDT, YYEEEE. The V end lost 0 bases, the J end lost 4 bases, and 13 bases lay between the germline ends.

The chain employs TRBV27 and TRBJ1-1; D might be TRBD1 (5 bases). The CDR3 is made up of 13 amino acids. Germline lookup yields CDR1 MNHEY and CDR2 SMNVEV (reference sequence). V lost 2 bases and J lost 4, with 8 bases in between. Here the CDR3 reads CASSLTGGTEAFF. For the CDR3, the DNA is TGTGCCAGCAGTTTAACTGGGGGCACTGAAGCTTTCTTT.